Below are 26 T cell receptor beta chains sequenced from a single sample in a study of shared clonotypes between healthy human individuals. Some clones are missing from TCRdb's copy, which holds only in-frame ones; the method was immunoSEQ multiplex PCR. The table includes about 2 million clones, approximately 95% detected once. Naive CD8 cells lacked CD45RO, underwent positive selection for CCR7 and left out terminally differentiated effector memory CD45RA+ cells. Specimen: naive CD8+ T cells sorted from blood. These receptors originate from a man between 18 and 29 years old in good health.

This clone showed up just once. The chain employs TRBV5-6 and TRBJ2-7, with D perhaps matching TRBD1 (6 bases). From germline, CDR1 is SGHDT and CDR2 YYEEEE. V lost 4 bases and J 6 bases, leaving 17 bases between the germline ends. The length of the CDR3 is 14 residues. The CDR3 nucleotides are TGTGCCAGCAGCCGTTATGGGGGCGACAGCGAGCAGTACTTC. It yields the protein CASSRYGGDSEQYF. The full variable domain, completed using reference TRBV5-6 and TRBJ2-7, is DAGVTQSPTHLIKTRGQQVTLRCSPKSGHDTVSWYQQALGQGPQFIFQYYEEEERQRGNFPDRFSGHQFPNYSSELNVNALLLGDSALYLCASSRYGGDSEQYFGPGTRLTVT.

With regard to this clone: Different DNA sequences within this sample yield the same CDR3. The J gene is TRBJ2-1, the V gene TRBV27, with D perhaps matching TRBD1 (6 bases). The germline V gene encodes CDR1 MNHEY and CDR2 SMNVEV (reference sequence). CDR3 length: 13 amino acids. The germline V and J ends were trimmed by 0 bases and 10 bases, with 10 bases remaining between them. CDR3 nucleotide sequence: TGTGCCAGCAGTTTATCTGCAGGGACAGAGCAGTTCTTC. This gives the protein CASSLSAGTEQFF.

Details on this clone: Different DNA sequences within this sample yield the same CDR3. The J gene is TRBJ1-1, the V gene TRBV27; no clear D. The CDR3 is made up of 12 amino acids. Trimming pared 1 base from V and 6 bases from J, leaving 6 bases between. CDR1 and CDR2 from the germline V gene are MNHEY and SMNVEV (reference sequence). The CDR3 region is CASSLWGAEAFF. CDR3 sequence (DNA): TGTGCCAGCAGTTTATGGGGTGCTGAAGCTTTCTTT.

The chain has TRBV11-2 and TRBJ2-5; D assignment may be TRBD1 or TRBD2 (5 bases each). With 5 bases removed from V and 6 bases from J, the gap between germline ends came to 25 bases. The CDR3 loop spans 17 amino acids. CDR1 and CDR2 (germline): SGHAT, FQNNGV. The CDR3 region is CASSPGLGLALGQTQYF. The DNA for the CDR3 is TGTGCCAGCAGCCCGGGGCTTGGGTTAGCTTTAGGGCAGACCCAGTACTTC.

This rearrangement joins TRBV19 to TRBJ1-2; D may be TRBD1 (5 bases). This CDR3 is 13 amino acids long. Trimming removed 10 bases from V and 4 bases from J, with 16 bases in between. The germline V gene has CDR1 LNHDA and CDR2 SQIVND (reference sequence). The CDR3 DNA reads TGTGCCACTTCGGTTTCAAGGGGCTATGGCTACACCTTC. It encodes CATSVSRGYGYTF.

This chain links TRBV19 with TRBJ2-1; 9 bases line up with TRBD2. Germline V gene sequence: CDR1 LNHDA, CDR2 SQIVND (reference sequence). The CDR3 covers 15 residues. V lost 8 bases, J lost 7 bases, and 12 bases stayed unmatched. The CDR3 nucleotides are TGTGCCAGTGGCGCCGTTAGCGGGAGTCTGAATGAGCAGTTCTTC. This codes for CASGAVSGSLNEQFF.

As to this clone: Other DNA sequences in the same sample also yield this CDR3. The chain has TRBV7-9 and TRBJ1-2; no definite D call. CDR1 is SEHNR, CDR2 FQNEAQ, per germline (reference sequence). V dropped 3 bases and J dropped 0 bases, with 8 bases sitting between them. CDR3 length: 14 amino acids. DNA of the CDR3: TGTGCCAGCAGCTTGGGCAGGTCTAACTATGGCTACACCTTC. Encoded protein: CASSLGRSNYGYTF.

This chain uses TRBV6-1 with TRBJ2-7, with unresolved D. The CDR3 totals 15 residues. The germline V gene encodes CDR1 MNHNS and CDR2 SASEGT. V was cut by 2 bases and J by 3 bases, with 14 bases left in between. Here the CDR3 DNA reads TGTGCCAGCAGTGAACTTGGTCAGCTCGGCTACGAGCAGTACTTC. Residues: CASSELGQLGYEQYF.

V usage is TRBV4-1 and J usage is TRBJ1-2; 8 bases are a match to TRBD1. Germline V gene data show CDR1 as MGHRA and CDR2 as YSYEKL. J lost 6 bases, V lost 4 bases, and 19 bases had no gene match. The CDR3 covers 18 residues. CDR3 region: CASSLGPGQVLGVDGYTF. CDR3 DNA sequence: TGCGCCAGCAGCCTCGGCCCGGGACAGGTCCTGGGTGTGGATGGCTACACCTTC.

V usage is TRBV28 and J usage is TRBJ2-7, with D uncertain. Per germline, CDR1 MDHEN and CDR2 SYDVKM. The CDR3 sequence is 14 residues long. Deletions cut 5 bases from V and 1 base from J, with 12 bases between. CDR3: CASSPRVSSYEQYF. As DNA, the CDR3 is TGTGCCAGCAGTCCCCGGGTTTCTTCCTACGAGCAGTACTTC. Full variable domain (missing parts from reference TRBV28 and TRBJ2-7): DVKVTQSSRYLVKRTGEKVFLECVQDMDHENMFWYRQDPGLGLRLIYFSYDVKMKEKGDIPEGYSVSREKKERFSLILESASTNQTSMYLCASSPRVSSYEQYFGPGTRLTVT.

This chain joins TRBV4-1 and TRBJ2-7; either TRBD1 or TRBD2 may fit D (6 bases each). V was shortened by 0 bases and J by 4 bases, with 13 bases between the two germline ends. The CDR3 is made up of 15 amino acids. Germline V lookup: CDR1 MGHRA, CDR2 YSYEKL. As DNA, the CDR3 is TGCGCCAGCAGCCAAGATCACGGGGGCCTGTACGAGCAGTACTTC. It encodes CASSQDHGGLYEQYF.

The chain recombines TRBV2 with TRBJ1-2; 8 positions match TRBD1. Looked up from germline, CDR1 is SNHLY and CDR2 is FYNNEI. This CDR3 comprises 15 residues. J was trimmed by 2 bases and V by 0 bases; bases with no gene match: 2. CDR3 DNA: TGTGCCAGCAGTGAAGCGAGGACAGGGAACTATGGCTACACCTTC. Translation: CASSEARTGNYGYTF.

The chain uses TRBV25-1 and TRBJ1-1; D remains ambiguous. Germline CDR1 reads MGHDK; CDR2 reads SYGVNS. V was shortened by 4 bases and J by 3 bases, with 15 bases between the two germline ends. The CDR3 sequence is 15 residues long. The CDR3 nucleotides are TGTGCCAGCAGTGTCACGACTATCCGGGACACTGAAGCTTTCTTT. Amino acids: CASSVTTIRDTEAFF.

The gene calls are TRBV7-9 and TRBJ1-2; D is ambiguous. Trimming pared 1 base from V and 8 bases from J, leaving 26 bases between. Germline V CDR1 and CDR2: SEHNR, FQNEAQ (reference sequence). The CDR3 is 18 residues long. CDR3 residues: CASSLDPRVSGPRDGYTF. CDR3 coding DNA: TGTGCCAGCAGCTTAGACCCCCGGGTTTCGGGCCCTAGAGACGGCTACACCTTC.

In the case of this clone: The sample contains more than one DNA sequence encoding this CDR3. This chain joins TRBV5-4 and TRBJ2-3, with D tentatively TRBD2 (5 bases). Looked up from germline, CDR1 is SGHNT and CDR2 is YYREEE (reference sequence). V gave up 0 bases and J gave up 6 bases, with 5 bases separating them. The CDR3 covers 12 residues. CDR3 in amino acids: CASSLGGDTQYF. The CDR3 coding sequence is TGTGCCAGCAGCTTGGGAGGGGATACGCAGTATTTT.

This chain uses TRBV28 with TRBJ1-1; no firm D call. The CDR3 is 14 residues long. The V end lost 4 bases, the J end lost 3 bases, and 12 bases lay between the germline ends. Germline V gene lookup returns CDR1 MDHEN and CDR2 SYDVKM. CDR3 residues: CASSWTLRDTEAFF. In nucleotides, the CDR3 is TGTGCCAGCAGTTGGACCTTAAGGGACACTGAAGCTTTCTTT.

The rearrangement uses TRBV4-3 and TRBJ2-7, with a weak D call TRBD1 (6 bases). This CDR3 has 13 residues. V was trimmed by 4 bases and J by 5 bases, leaving 12 bases between them. Germline CDR1 reads LGHNA; CDR2 reads YSLEER. The CDR3 DNA is TGCGCCAGCAGCCGAACAGGGAAGGACGAGCAGTACTTC. This gives the protein CASSRTGKDEQYF.

The rearrangement joins TRBV29-1 to TRBJ2-6; D call uncertain. The ends were cut back, 0 bases at V and 13 bases at J, with 13 bases in the middle. Germline loops: CDR1 SQVTM, CDR2 ANQGSEA. This CDR3 contains 13 residues. The CDR3, as DNA: TGCAGCGTTGAAGATTTCGATCTTGGGGTCCTGACTTTC. This gives the protein CSVEDFDLGVLTF.

Remarks on this clone: The sample contains more than one DNA sequence encoding this CDR3. The chain uses TRBV27 and TRBJ2-1, with D uncertain. Per the germline V gene, CDR1 is MNHEY and CDR2 is SMNVEV (reference sequence). Trimming stripped 0 bases from V and 8 bases from J, with 5 bases between. The length of the CDR3 is 12 residues. DNA of the CDR3: TGTGCCAGCAGTTTATCCCGCGATGAGCAGTTCTTC. It yields the protein CASSLSRDEQFF.

The chain combines TRBV6-5 with TRBJ2-3; TRBD2 agrees at 8 bases. After removal of 10 bases from V and 3 bases from J, the junction contained 12 bases not matched to a gene. Germline V gene sequence: CDR1 MNHEY, CDR2 SVGAGI. This CDR3 spans 15 amino acids. CDR3 sequence (DNA): TGTGCCACCTCCCAATCAGCGGGGGATACAGATACGCAGTATTTT. Amino acids: CATSQSAGDTDTQYF.

A few counts support this clone. V and J are TRBV6-6 and TRBJ1-2; 7 bases are a match to TRBD1. The CDR3 length is 14 residues. V dropped 0 bases and J dropped 7; count of bases not matched to a gene: 5. Germline V lookup: CDR1 MNHNY, CDR2 SVGAGI (reference sequence). The CDR3 nucleotides are TGTGCCAGCAGTTACTCCGGGACAGCCTTTGGCTACACCTTC. Protein product: CASSYSGTAFGYTF.

The chain employs TRBV4-1 and TRBJ2-7; unclear D gene. Trimming cost V 5 bases and J 7 bases, with 9 bases left between them. Germline assignment: CDR1 MGHRA and CDR2 YSYEKL. CDR3 length equals 11 residues. The CDR3 sequence is CASSGLGEQYF. The CDR3, as DNA: TGCGCCAGCAGCGGGCTGGGGGAGCAGTACTTC.

CDR3 amino acids: CASSLRLSGLSSYNEQFF. CDR3 DNA sequence: TGTGCCAGCAGCTTGAGGTTGAGCGGGCTTAGCTCCTACAATGAGCAGTTCTTC. The V and J genes are TRBV5-5 and TRBJ2-1; maybe TRBD2 (6 bases). V was clipped by 1 base and J by 0 bases, with 17 bases between them. The CDR3 runs to 18 residues. From germline, CDR1 is SGHKS and CDR2 YYEKEE (reference sequence).

As concerns this clone: In the same sample, other DNA sequences code for this CDR3. The chain joins TRBV4-1 to TRBJ1-2; D gene ambiguous. CDR3 size: 13 residues. CDR1 and CDR2 from the germline V gene are MGHRA and YSYEKL. V lost 0 bases, J lost 4 bases, and 6 bases lay in between. In DNA form, the CDR3 reads TGCGCCAGCAGCCAAGACTCAGGCTATGGCTACACCTTC. Translating gives CASSQDSGYGYTF.

The gene calls are TRBV27 and TRBJ2-7; TRBD1 matches at 7 bases. Trimming cost V 5 bases and J 2 bases; bases outside gene matches: 6. This CDR3 has 14 residues. Germline V CDR1 and CDR2: MNHEY, SMNVEV (reference sequence). CDR3 bases: TGTGCCAGCAGTGTCACAGGGGCGACCTACGAGCAGTACTTC. Translation gives CASSVTGATYEQYF.

The chain employs TRBV9 and TRBJ2-3; a possible D gene is TRBD2 (7 bases). This CDR3 comprises 17 residues. Germline-derived CDR1 and CDR2 are SGDLS and YYNGEE. Trimming removed 3 bases from V and 4 bases from J, with 21 bases in between. DNA for the CDR3: TGTGCCAGCAGCGAGCCCGAGGCGGGGGCCGCCCCAGATACGCAGTATTTT. Its protein is CASSEPEAGAAPDTQYF. The full variable domain, with the rest looked up from reference TRBV9 and TRBJ2-3, is DSGVTQTPKHLITATGQRVTLRCSPRSGDLSVYWYQQSLDQGLQFLIQYYNGEERAKGNILERFSAQQFPDLHSELNLSSLELGDSALYFCASSEPEAGAAPDTQYFGPGTRLTVL.